This T cell receptor (beta chain) was sequenced for a study of T-cell reconstitution after alpha-beta-depleted transplantation in children. Study results and limitations: Reportedly, roughly two months post-transplant, alpha-beta T cells arose from several hundred expanded graft clones. Once a year had passed after transplant, T-cell counts and diversity came mostly from newly produced T cells.

The CDR3 spans 13 residues. Germline-derived CDR1 and CDR2 are SEHNR and FQNEAQ (reference sequence). This clonotype was seen many times. Antigen specificity is unknown. The junction differs from germline at one of its ends, possibly a read error. Unique molecular identifiers were used in preparing the TCRbeta library. MiXCR was run by TCRdb on the PCR reads, yielding one entry per CDR3 protein. The table lists 450,000 to 600,000 distinct CDR3 sequences, 10% to 15% of them singletons, with 2% to 2.5% in the top ten. The material sequenced was PBMCs, mostly from graft donor cells, taken 360 days after TCRalphabeta/CD19-depleted stem cell transplant. The chain combines TRBV7-9 with TRBJ2-1, with a weak D call TRBD2 (6 bases). This clonotype was sampled from a male patient under 18 who had a stem cell transplant for acute myeloid leukemia, so the T cells may come from the graft donor. The CDR3 spells CASSSGLRSGAYF. In nucleotides, the CDR3 is TGTGCCAGCAGCTCGGGACTTAGGTCCGGGGCCTACTTC.